The clone carrying this TCR beta chain was found many times. The sample comes from a study of neurological immune-mediated disorders. This CDR3 region has 14 residues. V lost 6 bases and J lost 2; bases outside the gene matches: 3. TCRdb fed the 5' RACE reads into MiXCR, producing one record per CDR3 protein. In the table there are tens of thousands of distinct CDR3 sequences, 11% of which are singletons. The source of this sequence is a man between 60 and 75 years old in good health. V gene TRBV12-3 or TRBV12-4 combines with J gene TRBJ2-2; 7 bases are shared with TRBD2. Specimen: PBMCs. The CDR3 nucleotides read TGTGCCAGCAGAAGGGGACTAAACACCGGGGAGCTGTTTTTT. It specifies CASRRGLNTGELFF.